This TCR beta chain was recorded in a study of PD-L1 blockade in urothelial cancer (dated by TCRdb to about 2017). At the level of the whole study: Therapy was started in the mid-2010s for all patients, and atezolizumab 1,200 mg was administered intravenously every 3 weeks. Blood samples gave a median of about 130,000 T cells and approximately 85,000 unique TCRs, with a median clonality of about 0.078. Durable clinical benefit was defined as a progression-free survival longer than 6 months, and TCR features were additionally tested against progression-free survival and overall survival. About 90% of the 29 patients were males with bladder-origin urothelial cancer, and about 65% of the roughly 30 reported a prior smoking history. Durable clinical benefit was achieved by nine patients and was not achieved by 20 patients. Pretreatment blood TCR-seq was available for about 27 patients, at least one posttreatment blood collection was obtained for approximately 25 patients, and tumor TCR-seq was available for approximately 25 patients. Whole exome sequencing and RNA sequencing of pretreatment tumors were performed alongside TCR sequencing in the same patients. TCR sequencing covered pretreatment tumor samples and matched, serially collected peripheral blood taken before and after atezolizumab treatment. An ECOG performance status of 0 or 1 was recorded for the patients, and 0 to 3 prior chemotherapy regimens had been received by the patients. The study, an exploratory multi-omic analysis, examined somatic, immune and clinical correlates of response to PD-L1 blockade with atezolizumab in urothelial cancer. Blood samples were analyzed at two time points: 3 weeks after treatment start (second dose) and 6 weeks after treatment start.

The cysteine opens and the phenylalanine closes a CDR3 of 14 amino acids. Of all the DNA, just the CDR3 is kept, 42 bases in frame from base 1. V is clipped by 5 bases and J by 2 bases, and the sequence between their germline boundaries is 11 bases long. Taken from the germline V gene, the CDR1 and CDR2 loops are SGHTA and FQGNSA. Each PCR received spiked-in synthetic TCR analog templates so that absolute template abundance could be estimated from read counts. The immunoSEQ assay was used to amplify TCRbeta CDR3 regions from genomic DNA with bias-controlled V and J gene primers. Sequencing of rearranged TCRbeta segments was performed at approximately 20X coverage. The authors' analysis ran thus. Sequencing errors were corrected by clustering, and CDR3s were annotated against IMGT so that V, D and J genes could be assigned. Downstream analyses used only productive TCRbeta rearrangements and left out out-of-frame or stop-codon sequences. To compute clonality, Shannon entropy was normalized by the log of the number of unique productive sequences and then subtracted from one. Clones differing between time points or between blood and tumor were identified using Fisher's exact test with Benjamini-Hochberg correction, with an adjusted p below 0.01 applied as the threshold. This is the immuneACCESS table as TCRdb keeps it, with only in-frame sequences that have V and J called. A part of the clones is gone; compared with another copy, unresolved V genes explain less than half, and the rest is unexplained. D and trimming come from the DNA, and the V and J calls and clone size come from that table. The sample has about 74,000 clones on record, 75% to 90% of them singletons. Together, the top ten hold around 4.8% of the sample.

This clone is a singleton in its sample. Its antigen is still unknown. Base qualities are not at hand, and no much larger clone is one base apart. This specimen's time point label, interpreted: pretreatment peripheral blood. A total of 25 to 35 patients with locally advanced or metastatic urothelial carcinoma, treated at Memorial Sloan Kettering on a trial protocol, made up the cohort. Peripheral blood mononuclear cells were collected pretreatment and during treatment, with between 1 and 8 total time points per patient. The Qiagen DNeasy Blood extraction kit was used to purify genomic DNA from total PBMCs and from tumor samples. PBMCs were collected pretreatment and during treatment and were isolated and stored as previously described. The full study reports these points: Because the sample size was small (n of about 27) and many of the analyses were exploratory, the results are meant to be hypothesis-generating. A pretreatment peripheral blood TCR clonality below the median was linked to improved progression-free and overall survival. Patients with durable benefit showed greater expansion of tumor-associated TCR clones in peripheral blood 3 weeks after starting treatment (n ≈ 23, p = 0.022).

Rearrangement joined TRBV7-2 to TRBJ2-3; matching of 6 bases hints at TRBD1 as the D gene. Sequences were derived from PBMCs, sampled around atezolizumab (anti-PD-L1) treatment. The TCR sequence derives from a man in his sixties or seventies with urothelial cancer. CDR3 sequence: CASSTPGVTDTQYF. The DNA reads as follows: TGTGCCAGCAGCACCCCAGGGGTCACAGATACGCAGTATTTT. With the portions outside the CDR3 filled from the reference TRBV7-2 and TRBJ2-3 genes, the complete variable region becomes GAGVSQSPSNKVTEKGKDVELRCDPISGHTALYWYRQSLGQGLEFLIYFQGNSAPDKSGLPSDRFSAERTGGSVSTLTIQRTQQEDSAVYLCASSTPGVTDTQYFGPGTRLTVL.